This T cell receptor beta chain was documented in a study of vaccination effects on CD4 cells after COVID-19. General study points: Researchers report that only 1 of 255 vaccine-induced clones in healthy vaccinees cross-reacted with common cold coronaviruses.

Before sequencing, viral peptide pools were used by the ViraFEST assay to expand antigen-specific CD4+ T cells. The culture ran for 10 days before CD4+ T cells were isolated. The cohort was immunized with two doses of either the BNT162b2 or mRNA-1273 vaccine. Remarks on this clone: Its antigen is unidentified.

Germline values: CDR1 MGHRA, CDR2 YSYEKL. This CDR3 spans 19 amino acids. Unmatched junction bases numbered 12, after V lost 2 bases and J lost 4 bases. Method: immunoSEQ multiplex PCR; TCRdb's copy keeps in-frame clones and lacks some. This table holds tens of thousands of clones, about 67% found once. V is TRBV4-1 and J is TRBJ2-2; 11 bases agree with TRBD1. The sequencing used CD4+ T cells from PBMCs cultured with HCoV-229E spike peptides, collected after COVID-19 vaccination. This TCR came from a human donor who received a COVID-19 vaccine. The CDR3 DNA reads TGCGCCAGCAGCCAATTTGGGACAGGGGGTCCCGCGGGCACCGGGGAGCTGTTTTTT. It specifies CASSQFGTGGPAGTGELFF.